Sequencing of this T cell receptor beta chain was carried out in a study of T cell repertoires in cytomegalovirus infection. TCRdb recomputed calls from the reads with MiXCR, one row per CDR3 protein. The sample has approximately 770,000 distinct CDR3 sequences; under 35% are singletons. Germline CDR1 is SGHVS and CDR2 is FNYEAQ. V shed 6 bases and J shed 0 bases, with 14 bases lying between them. The CDR3 contains 15 residues. Comment on this clonotype: Its cognate antigen is unknown.

This TCR came from a human donor in good health (CMV status not recorded). Some clones in this sample may be carry-over from other donors' samples. The starting material was cultured CD8+ T cells from PBMCs, obtained from culture after CMV antigen stimulation. V and J are TRBV7-6 and TRBJ1-2; unclear D gene. The CDR3: CASSPTLRANYGYTF. CDR3 DNA sequence: TGTGCCAGCAGTCCGACCCTAAGGGCTAACTATGGCTACACCTTC.